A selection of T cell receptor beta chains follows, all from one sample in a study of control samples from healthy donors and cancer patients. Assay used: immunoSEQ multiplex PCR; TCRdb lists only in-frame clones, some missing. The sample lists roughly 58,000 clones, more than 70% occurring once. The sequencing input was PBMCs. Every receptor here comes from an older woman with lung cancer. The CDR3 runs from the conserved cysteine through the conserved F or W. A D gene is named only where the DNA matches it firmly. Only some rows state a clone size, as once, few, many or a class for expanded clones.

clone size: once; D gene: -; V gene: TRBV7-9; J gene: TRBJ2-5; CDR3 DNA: TGTGCCAGCAGCTTGTCGGGTTACGGCCAAGAGACCCAGTACTTC; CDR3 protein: CASSLSGYGQETQYF
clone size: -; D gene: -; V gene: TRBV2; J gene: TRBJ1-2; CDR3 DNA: TGTGCCAGCAGCGATCCTACAGGGTATGGCTACACCTTC; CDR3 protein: CASSDPTGYGYTF
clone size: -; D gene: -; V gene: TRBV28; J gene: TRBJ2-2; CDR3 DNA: TGTGCCAGCAAAGACGAGGAGCTGTTTTTT; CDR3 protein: CASKDEELFF
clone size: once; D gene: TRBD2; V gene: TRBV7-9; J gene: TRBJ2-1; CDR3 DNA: TGTGCCAGCAGCCGTACTAGCGGGAGGGCCAATGAGCAGTTCTTC; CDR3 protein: CASSRTSGRANEQFF
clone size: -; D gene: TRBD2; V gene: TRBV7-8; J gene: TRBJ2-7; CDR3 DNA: TGTGCCAGCAGCCGGACTAGCGGACACTACGAGCAGTACTTC; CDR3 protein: CASSRTSGHYEQYF
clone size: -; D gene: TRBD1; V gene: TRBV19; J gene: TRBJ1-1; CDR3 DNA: TGTGCCAGTCATGGAGGGACAGGGGGCCGGGCACCTGAAGCTTTCTTT; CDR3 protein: CASHGGTGGRAPEAFF
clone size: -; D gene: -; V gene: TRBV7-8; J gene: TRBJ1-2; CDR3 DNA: TGTGCCAGCAGCTTCTCACGGGGGGCCTATGGCTACACCTTC; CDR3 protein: CASSFSRGAYGYTF
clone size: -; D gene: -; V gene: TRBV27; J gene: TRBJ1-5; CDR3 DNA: TGTGCCAGCAGTTTCCCCAATCAGCCCCAGCATTTT; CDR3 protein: CASSFPNQPQHF
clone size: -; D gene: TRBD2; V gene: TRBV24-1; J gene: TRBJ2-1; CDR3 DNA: TGTGCCACCAGTGATTCGGGACTAGGGAACAATGAGCAGTTCTTC; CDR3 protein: CATSDSGLGNNEQFF
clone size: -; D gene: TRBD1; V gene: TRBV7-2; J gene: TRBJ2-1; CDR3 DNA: TGTGCCAGCAGCCTCCAGGGGGCCCCCTACAATGAGCAGTTCTTC; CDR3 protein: CASSLQGAPYNEQFF
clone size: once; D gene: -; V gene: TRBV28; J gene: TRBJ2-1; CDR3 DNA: TGTGCCAGCAGTGTTGTGGATGAGCAGTTCTTC; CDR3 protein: CASSVVDEQFF
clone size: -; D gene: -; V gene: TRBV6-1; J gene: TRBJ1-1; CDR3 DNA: TGTGCCAGCAGTGAACCCCGGGACCGTCCCGAAGCTTTCTTT; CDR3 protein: CASSEPRDRPEAFF
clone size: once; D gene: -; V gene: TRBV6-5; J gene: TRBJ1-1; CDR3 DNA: TGTGCCAGCACCTATGGGGAAGCTTTCTTT; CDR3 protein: CASTYGEAFF
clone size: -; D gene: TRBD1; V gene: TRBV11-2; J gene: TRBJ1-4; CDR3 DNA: TGTGCCAGCAGCTTAATGACAGGGGTTAATGAAAAACTGTTTTTT; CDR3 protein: CASSLMTGVNEKLFF
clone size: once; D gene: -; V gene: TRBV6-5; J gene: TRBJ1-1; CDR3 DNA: TGTGCCAGCAGTTACTCTACAGTCTCAAACACTGAAGCTTTCTTT; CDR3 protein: CASSYSTVSNTEAFF
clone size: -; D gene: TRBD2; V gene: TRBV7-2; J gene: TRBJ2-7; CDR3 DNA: TGTGCCAGCAGCTTAAGCGGGAGTAACAACAACGAGCAGTACTTC; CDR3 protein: CASSLSGSNNNEQYF
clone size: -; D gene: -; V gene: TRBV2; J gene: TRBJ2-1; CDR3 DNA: TGTGCCAGCAGGACGACTAGGGGGGTATACAATGAGCAGTTCTTC; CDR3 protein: CASRTTRGVYNEQFF